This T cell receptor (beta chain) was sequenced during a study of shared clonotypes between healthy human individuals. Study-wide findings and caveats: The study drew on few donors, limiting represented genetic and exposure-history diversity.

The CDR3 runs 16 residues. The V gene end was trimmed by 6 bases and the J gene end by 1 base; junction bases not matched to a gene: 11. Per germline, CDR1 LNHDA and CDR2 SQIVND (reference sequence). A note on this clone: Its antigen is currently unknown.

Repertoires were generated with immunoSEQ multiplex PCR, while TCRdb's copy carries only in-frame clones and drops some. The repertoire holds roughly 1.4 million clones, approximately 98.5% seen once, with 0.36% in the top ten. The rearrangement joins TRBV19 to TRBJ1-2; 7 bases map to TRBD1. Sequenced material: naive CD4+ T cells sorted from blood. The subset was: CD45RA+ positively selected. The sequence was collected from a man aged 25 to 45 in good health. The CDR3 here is CASSPRDSYINYGYTF. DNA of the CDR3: TGTGCCAGTAGCCCGCGGGACAGTTATATTAACTATGGCTACACCTTC.